Listed below are T cell receptor beta chains from one sample, sequenced in a study of cytotoxic CD8 clonotypes in ibrutinib-treated CLL. Profiling relied on immunoSEQ multiplex PCR, and the TCRdb table lists in-frame clones only, not all of them. The sample contains about 92,000 clones, 77% of which appear only once. The starting material was PBMCs, obtained after 24 months of ibrutinib treatment. All receptors derive from a human donor with chronic lymphocytic leukemia. CDR3s include the opening cysteine and the closing phenylalanine or tryptophan. The order of the fields is J gene, D gene, clone size, V gene, CDR3 DNA, CDR3 protein. D genes are given only for firm matches. The size entry is marked missing in some rows and otherwise reads once, few, many or a size class.

j_gene: TRBJ1-2
d_gene: NA
abundance: NA
v_gene: TRBV5-1
CDR3nt: TGCGCCAGCAGCTTGGACCCAGCGACCGGCTACACCTTC
CDR3aa: CASSLDPATGYTF

j_gene: TRBJ1-1
d_gene: TRBD1
abundance: NA
v_gene: TRBV30
CDR3nt: TGTGCTCTAGGGGGCTACGCTGAAGCTTTCTTT
CDR3aa: CALGGYAEAFF

j_gene: TRBJ2-4
d_gene: NA
abundance: NA
v_gene: TRBV2
CDR3nt: TGTGCCGTAGATAGGGCCAAAAACATTCAGTACTTC
CDR3aa: CAVDRAKNIQYF

j_gene: TRBJ2-2
d_gene: NA
abundance: NA
v_gene: TRBV7-9
CDR3nt: TGTGCCAGCAGCTTAAGGAGAGGGCCGCGGACCGGGGAGCTGTTTTTT
CDR3aa: CASSLRRGPRTGELFF

j_gene: TRBJ2-7
d_gene: TRBD1
abundance: NA
v_gene: TRBV5-4
CDR3nt: TGTGCCAGCAGCCGGGGGACGCAGGGGGCGAAGGGCGAGCAGTACTTC
CDR3aa: CASSRGTQGAKGEQYF

j_gene: TRBJ1-2
d_gene: NA
abundance: NA
v_gene: TRBV27
CDR3nt: TGTGCCAGCAGTTTATCCCCAGGATATGGCTACACCTTC
CDR3aa: CASSLSPGYGYTF

j_gene: TRBJ1-4
d_gene: NA
abundance: few
v_gene: TRBV9
CDR3nt: TGTGCCAGCAGCGTAGCACAGGGTAATGAAAAACTGTTTTTT
CDR3aa: CASSVAQGNEKLFF

j_gene: TRBJ1-5
d_gene: TRBD1
abundance: NA
v_gene: TRBV4-1
CDR3nt: TGCGCCAGCAGCCTTCCCGGGACAGGTTATCAGCCCCAGCATTTT
CDR3aa: CASSLPGTGYQPQHF

j_gene: TRBJ1-4
d_gene: NA
abundance: NA
v_gene: TRBV5-1
CDR3nt: TGTGCCAGCAGCTTTGGTCGAGGGTATGAAAAACTGTTTTTT
CDR3aa: CASSFGRGYEKLFF

j_gene: TRBJ1-4
d_gene: TRBD1
abundance: NA
v_gene: TRBV10-3
CDR3nt: TGTGCCATCAGTGAGCGCGTGGACAGGGTGAATGAAAAACTGTTTTTT
CDR3aa: CAISERVDRVNEKLFF

j_gene: TRBJ1-2
d_gene: NA
abundance: few
v_gene: TRBV30
CDR3nt: TGTGCCTGGAGTGTTGTTACAGGGATTCATGGCTACACCTTC
CDR3aa: CAWSVVTGIHGYTF

j_gene: TRBJ2-7
d_gene: NA
abundance: few
v_gene: TRBV6-1
CDR3nt: TGTGCCAGCGGAGAGGACCCCTACGAGCAGTACTTC
CDR3aa: CASGEDPYEQYF

j_gene: TRBJ1-2
d_gene: TRBD1
abundance: NA
v_gene: TRBV7-2
CDR3nt: TGTGCCAGCAGCTTGACAGGGATGGATGGCTACACCTTC
CDR3aa: CASSLTGMDGYTF

j_gene: TRBJ1-2
d_gene: TRBD1
abundance: few
v_gene: TRBV5-1
CDR3nt: TGCGCCAGCAGCCAGGACAGGGTGGGTGGCTACACCTTC
CDR3aa: CASSQDRVGGYTF

j_gene: TRBJ1-2
d_gene: TRBD1
abundance: NA
v_gene: TRBV18
CDR3nt: TGTGCCAGCTCACCCGGACAGGGGGCAGATGGCTACACCTTC
CDR3aa: CASSPGQGADGYTF

j_gene: TRBJ2-2
d_gene: TRBD1
abundance: NA
v_gene: TRBV30
CDR3nt: TGTGCCTGGAGAGGGACAGTAAACACCGGGGAGCTGTTTTTT
CDR3aa: CAWRGTVNTGELFF

j_gene: TRBJ2-1
d_gene: TRBD2
abundance: NA
v_gene: TRBV18
CDR3nt: TGTGCCAGCTCACGCTCTTCGGGCGGGGGGGCATACAATGAGCAGTTCTTC
CDR3aa: CASSRSSGGGAYNEQFF

j_gene: TRBJ1-5
d_gene: NA
abundance: NA
v_gene: TRBV7-9
CDR3nt: TGTGCCAGCAGCTTCGCAGGGAATCAGCCCCAGCATTTT
CDR3aa: CASSFAGNQPQHF

j_gene: TRBJ2-5
d_gene: NA
abundance: NA
v_gene: TRBV2
CDR3nt: TGTGCCAGCAGTGCGGGACTCCGGGGGACCCAGTACTTC
CDR3aa: CASSAGLRGTQYF

j_gene: TRBJ1-1
d_gene: NA
abundance: NA
v_gene: TRBV28
CDR3nt: TGTGCCAGCAGTTTTGGGGGTGTTGCTTTCTTT
CDR3aa: CASSFGGVAFF

j_gene: TRBJ2-1
d_gene: TRBD2
abundance: NA
v_gene: TRBV5-1
CDR3nt: TGCGCCAGCAGCTTGTCAACTAGCGGGAAAAACAATGAGCAGTTCTTC
CDR3aa: CASSLSTSGKNNEQFF

j_gene: TRBJ2-5
d_gene: NA
abundance: NA
v_gene: TRBV28
CDR3nt: TGTGCCAGTGGCGACCAAGAGACCCAGTACTTC
CDR3aa: CASGDQETQYF

j_gene: TRBJ1-5
d_gene: TRBD1
abundance: once
v_gene: TRBV9
CDR3nt: TGTGCCAGCAGCGCCGGACAGGCCAATCAGCCCCAGCATTTT
CDR3aa: CASSAGQANQPQHF